The clone carrying this T cell receptor (beta chain) was picked up many times. Its antigen is not identified. This specimen comes from a study of early T cells in non-severe SARS-CoV-2 infection. Study-level background: Chains stayed unpaired after sequencing of bulk RNA from unsorted whole blood.

Study-level points and caveats: VDJdb matching, biased toward anti-spike CD8 responses, missed private and CD4 specificities.

Individual cDNA molecules were tagged with unique molecular identifiers, the study reported. A single record per CDR3 protein comes from TCRdb applying MiXCR to the 5' RACE reads. This table holds some 27,000 distinct CDR3 sequences, around 4.5% found once. The receptor comes from an adult who was a healthcare worker with PCR-confirmed SARS-CoV-2 infection or an uninfected control (not recorded which). The sequenced sample was whole blood.

CDR3 DNA: TGTGCCAGCAGTTCAGCCGGGGGGATCAATCAGCCCCAGCATTTT. This encodes CASSSAGGINQPQHF. The chain links TRBV28 to TRBJ1-5, with D maybe TRBD1 (5 bases). The ends were cut back, 4 bases at V and 3 bases at J, with 13 bases in the middle. The CDR3 spans 15 residues. The germline V gene encodes CDR1 MDHEN and CDR2 SYDVKM. The full variable domain, rest sourced from reference TRBV28 and TRBJ1-5, is DVKVTQSSRYLVKRTGEKVFLECVQDMDHENMFWYRQDPGLGLRLIYFSYDVKMKEKGDIPEGYSVSREKKERFSLILESASTNQTSMYLCASSSAGGINQPQHFGDGTRLSIL.